This T cell receptor beta chain originates from a study of T-cell reconstitution after alpha-beta-depleted transplantation in children. Study-wide points: Newly produced T cells mostly accounted for T-cell counts and diversity one year post-transplant. Diversity of TCRbeta at day 60 was high in some patients, arising from surviving recipient T cells and thymic progenitors.

Germline CDR1 SGHRS, CDR2 YFSETQ. The CDR3 contains 16 residues. V lost 4 bases to trimming and J lost 5 bases; unmatched junction nucleotides: 12. Ten or more counts support this clonotype. The antigen remains unidentified. Preparation of the TCRbeta library used unique molecular identifiers. TCRdb re-called the PCR reads with MiXCR, one entry per CDR3 protein. The table lists hundreds of thousands of distinct CDR3 sequences, around 12% of them singletons, with around 0.76% in the top ten. The sequenced sample was PBMCs, obtained before TCRalphabeta/CD19-depleted stem cell transplant. V is TRBV5-1 and J is TRBJ2-3, with 8 positions matching TRBD2. The clonotype comes from a girl aged 2 to 10 with congenital amegakaryocytic thrombocytopenia, due to receive a stem cell transplant. The CDR3 spells CASSPEVSGIGDTQYF. The CDR3 DNA follows: TGCGCCAGCAGCCCCGAGGTTAGCGGGATCGGAGATACGCAGTATTTT.